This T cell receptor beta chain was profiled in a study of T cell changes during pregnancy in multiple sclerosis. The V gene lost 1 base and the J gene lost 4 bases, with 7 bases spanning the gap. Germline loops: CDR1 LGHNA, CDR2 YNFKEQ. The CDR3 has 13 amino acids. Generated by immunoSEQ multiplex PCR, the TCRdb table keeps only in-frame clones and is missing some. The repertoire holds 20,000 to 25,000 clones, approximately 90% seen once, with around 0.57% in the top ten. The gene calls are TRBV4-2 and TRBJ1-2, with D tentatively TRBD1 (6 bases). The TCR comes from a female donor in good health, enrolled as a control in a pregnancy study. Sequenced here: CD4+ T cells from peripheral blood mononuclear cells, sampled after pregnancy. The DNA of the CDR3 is TGTGCCAGCAGCCAAGCAGGGGTCTATGGCTACACCTTC. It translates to CASSQAGVYGYTF.